This T cell receptor (beta chain) was obtained from a study of T cells in Graves' hyperthyroidism and ophthalmopathy. The source material, RNA transcripts, was used to amplify TCR beta CDR3 regions. A first-round RT-PCR of the TCR CDR3 used the HTBI primer set. MiXCR was run by TCRdb on the multiplex PCR reads, yielding one entry per CDR3 protein. Among roughly 380,000 distinct CDR3 sequences, approximately 13% were seen once, and the ten largest hold about 11%. Thyroid ultrasound, orbital computed tomography, clinical symptoms, and serum thyroxine and TRAb underpinned diagnoses. From approximately 9.3 ml of fresh peripheral blood, PBMCs were isolated. This clonotype was detected ten times or more. Antigen specificity is unknown. Germline V gene data show CDR1 as SGHTA and CDR2 as FQGTGA. Trimming at V came to 4 bases and at J to 4 bases, leaving 4 bases not matched to a gene. The CDR3 totals 15 residues.

Regarding the study as a whole: Most expanded thyroid clonotypes above 0.001 also appeared in blood.

This chain connects TRBV7-3 to TRBJ2-1; TRBD2 matches at 10 bases. The source is a woman aged 55 to 70 with Graves' hyperthyroidism. Sequenced material: blood. The CDR3 sequence is CASSSLAGEYNEQFF. The CDR3 DNA reads as TGTGCCAGCAGCTCCCTAGCGGGGGAATACAATGAGCAGTTCTTC.